The rows below give T cell receptor beta chains drawn from one sample of a study of blood T cell repertoires in COVID-19. Profiled with immunoSEQ multiplex PCR; TCRdb holds only in-frame clones, not every one. The profile shows 200,000 to 250,000 clones, 84% of them singletons. Sequencing was carried out using peripheral blood. Receptors were obtained from a young man with active or convalescent COVID-19. CDR3s include the opening cysteine and the closing phenylalanine or tryptophan. A D gene is named only where the DNA matches it firmly. For some rows the clone size is stated as once, few or many, or as a class when expanded; others skip it.

J	D	V	size	CDR3	DNA
TRBJ1-4	-	TRBV19	-	CASSIGGVGEKLFF	TGTGCCAGTAGTATAGGAGGTGTCGGTGAAAAACTGTTTTTT
TRBJ1-6	TRBD1	TRBV2	-	CASGRDRALQFSPLHF	TGTGCCAGCGGGAGAGACAGGGCTCTACAATTTTCACCCCTCCACTTT
TRBJ1-5	-	TRBV6-2/TRBV6-3	-	CASSNSGHLNQPQHF	TGTGCCAGCAGCAATTCGGGACACCTAAATCAGCCCCAGCATTTT
TRBJ2-1	-	TRBV27	-	CASSLISVSVQSQFF	TGTGCCAGCAGTTTAATAAGTGTCTCCGTACAGTCGCAGTTCTTC
TRBJ2-7	-	TRBV7-9	-	CASSLAGQTYEQYF	TGTGCCAGCAGCTTAGCGGGGCAGACCTACGAGCAGTACTTC
TRBJ1-6	-	TRBV5-5	-	CASSRALRRGNNSPLHF	TGTGCCAGCAGCCGCGCCCTCCGGCGGGGGAATAATTCACCCCTCCACTTT
TRBJ1-1	TRBD1	TRBV7-3	-	CASSLTPQGAEWNTEAFF	TGTGCCAGCAGCTTAACCCCACAGGGGGCGGAATGGAACACTGAAGCTTTCTTT
TRBJ2-5	TRBD2	TRBV7-2	-	CASSPGLARETQYF	TGTGCCAGCAGCCCGGGACTAGCGCGAGAGACCCAGTACTTC
TRBJ1-1	-	TRBV9	-	CASSGARTEAFF	TGTGCCAGCAGCGGAGCGCGAACTGAAGCTTTCTTT
TRBJ2-7	-	TRBV27	-	CASSFIGGTSRSLEQYF	TGTGCCAGCAGTTTCATCGGCGGGACGTCAAGGAGCCTCGAGCAGTACTTC
TRBJ2-7	-	TRBV28	few	CASSFEYEQYF	TGTGCCAGCAGTTTTGAGTACGAGCAGTACTTC
TRBJ2-7	TRBD1	TRBV2	-	CASSGLGDRAFHEQYF	TGTGCCAGCAGTGGATTGGGGGACAGGGCATTCCACGAGCAGTACTTC
TRBJ2-5	TRBD2	TRBV3-1/TRBV3-2	-	CASSQPGLAGGGQETQYF	TGTGCCAGCAGCCAACCGGGACTAGCGGGGGGGGGTCAAGAGACCCAGTACTTC
TRBJ2-2	TRBD2	TRBV5-4	-	CASSLAGGSTGELFF	TGTGCCAGCAGCTTAGCGGGAGGGAGTACCGGGGAGCTGTTTTTT
TRBJ2-3	-	TRBV4-3	-	CASSQGGVGDTQYF	TGCGCCAGCAGCCAAGGGGGGGTTGGGGATACGCAGTATTTT
TRBJ2-7	-	TRBV5-1	-	CASSLAEGASYEQYF	TGCGCCAGCAGCCTGGCGGAGGGGGCGAGTTACGAGCAGTACTTC
TRBJ2-1	TRBD2	TRBV11-2	-	CASTLRGVHHNEQFF	TGTGCCAGCACCCTTCGGGGGGTACACCACAATGAGCAGTTCTTC
TRBJ2-7	-	TRBV5-1	-	CASKATDEQYF	TGCGCCAGCAAGGCTACAGACGAGCAGTACTTC
TRBJ2-1	-	TRBV7-8	few	CASSLMFEQFF	TGTGCCAGCAGCCTTATGTTTGAGCAGTTCTTC
TRBJ1-1	TRBD1	TRBV6-5	-	CASRKTGAGNTEAFF	TGTGCCAGCAGAAAGACAGGGGCTGGGAACACTGAAGCTTTCTTT
TRBJ2-4	TRBD2	TRBV4-2	-	CASSQILAGESRNIQYF	TGTGCCAGCAGCCAAATTCTAGCGGGAGAATCTAGAAACATTCAGTACTTC
TRBJ1-2	TRBD1	TRBV9	-	CVSSASPDRAYGYTF	TGTGTCAGCAGCGCGAGCCCGGACAGGGCCTATGGCTACACCTTC
TRBJ1-5	TRBD1	TRBV19	-	CASSIGGDRVPQHF	TGTGCCAGTAGTATAGGGGGGGACAGGGTGCCCCAGCATTTT
TRBJ2-5	TRBD2	TRBV7-9	-	CASCLAGQETQYF	TGTGCCAGCTGTCTAGCGGGGCAAGAGACCCAGTACTTC
TRBJ2-6	-	TRBV7-9	-	CASSQGWASSGANVLTF	TGTGCCAGCAGCCAGGGGTGGGCCTCCTCTGGGGCCAACGTCCTGACTTTC
TRBJ1-2	-	TRBV23-1	few	CASSQRGGYGYTF	TGCGCCAGCAGTCAGCGGGGGGGATATGGCTACACCTTC
TRBJ1-2	TRBD1	TRBV30	-	CAWEDRGYGYTF	TGTGCCTGGGAGGACAGGGGATATGGCTACACCTTC
TRBJ2-3	TRBD2	TRBV7-3	-	CASSLGTSGRTDTQYF	TGTGCCAGCAGCCTTGGGACTAGCGGGAGGACAGATACGCAGTATTTT
TRBJ2-2	-	TRBV27	-	CASRAEGLLVGELFF	TGTGCCAGTCGGGCGGAGGGCCTGTTGGTAGGGGAGCTGTTTTTT
TRBJ2-3	TRBD2	TRBV28	-	CASSLLPSGAGHTQYF	TGTGCCAGCAGTTTATTGCCTAGCGGGGCGGGTCATACGCAGTATTTT
TRBJ2-5	TRBD1	TRBV7-2	-	CASTRTGGAGAQYF	TGTGCCAGCACCAGAACAGGGGGCGCAGGGGCCCAGTACTTC
TRBJ2-7	-	TRBV3-1/TRBV3-2	-	CASSQDPRSSYEQYF	TGTGCCAGCAGCCAAGACCCGAGGAGCTCCTACGAGCAGTACTTC
TRBJ2-7	TRBD2	TRBV6-1	-	CASSDLREFYEQYF	TGTGCCAGCAGTGATTTGCGGGAGTTCTACGAGCAGTACTTC
TRBJ1-2	TRBD1	TRBV7-9	once	CASTRGTGGGYTF	TGTGCCAGCACCAGGGGGACCGGAGGGGGCTACACCTTC